Shown below are 30 T cell receptor beta chains from a single sample sequenced in a study of T cell responses to AZD1222 COVID-19 vaccine. TCRdb's copy holds only in-frame clones and misses some; the assay was immunoSEQ multiplex PCR. Of about 70,000 clones listed, around 85% were seen once; the top ten hold about 20%. The sample was peripheral blood, taken on day 0 of AZD1222 vaccination. The receptors come from an adult in good health.

The sample holds one count of this clone. The chain links TRBV5-6 to TRBJ2-1; weak D call: TRBD1 (5 bases). Looked up from germline, CDR1 is SGHDT and CDR2 is YYEEEE. Trimming removed 0 bases at V and 6 bases at J, with 13 bases between. The CDR3 consists of 15 residues. CDR3 amino acids: CASSLEGWKGNEQFF. CDR3 sequence (DNA): TGTGCCAGCAGCTTGGAGGGGTGGAAGGGCAATGAGCAGTTCTTC.

This chain connects TRBV7-6 to TRBJ2-3; 8 bases fit TRBD2. The germline V gene encodes CDR1 SGHVS and CDR2 FNYEAQ. The CDR3 runs to 15 residues. V lost 7 bases to trimming and J lost 6 bases; unmatched junction nucleotides: 12. The CDR3: CASTTQSGGGDTQYF. The CDR3 DNA follows: TGTGCCAGCACCACACAGTCCGGGGGGGGCGATACGCAGTATTTT.

The chain carries TRBV18 and TRBJ1-1, with D unclear. Germline CDR1 KGHSH, CDR2 LQKENI. The CDR3 length is 16 residues. Trimming cost V 3 bases and J 5 bases, with 19 bases left between them. CDR3 sequence (DNA): TGTGCCAGCTCACCCGCAATTTCGGGGTTCAGGACTGAAGCTTTCTTT. This translates into CASSPAISGFRTEAFF.

In its sample, this clone was seen once. This chain uses TRBV30 with TRBJ1-6, with 10 bases matching TRBD1. This CDR3 is 21 amino acids long. The V gene end was trimmed by 0 bases and the J gene end by 8 bases; junction bases not matched to a gene: 22. From germline, CDR1 is GTSNPN and CDR2 SVGIG (reference sequence). DNA of the CDR3: TGTGCCTGGAGTGTATGGATTGGACAGGGGGTCTCCTCCTATAGAGATTCACCCCTCCACTTT. It encodes CAWSVWIGQGVSSYRDSPLHF.

This chain connects TRBV2 to TRBJ1-2, with TRBD1 matching over 8 bases. With V trimmed by 4 bases and J by 5 bases, 3 bases remained unmatched. The CDR3 length is 13 residues. CDR1 and CDR2 from the germline V gene are SNHLY and FYNNEI. CDR3 in DNA: TGTGCCAGCAGTGTCCAGGGGGCTTATGGCTACACCTTC. This sequence encodes CASSVQGAYGYTF.

This clone was detected once. V and J are TRBV29-1 and TRBJ1-2; no clear D. V was clipped by 3 bases and J by 5 bases, with 7 bases between them. The CDR3 extends over 11 amino acids. The germline V gene has CDR1 SQVTM and CDR2 ANQGSEA. The DNA of the CDR3 is TGCAGCGTTGAGGTCCGTTATGGCTACACCTTC. Its protein is CSVEVRYGYTF.

V and J are TRBV19 and TRBJ2-1; no definite D call. V was cut by 4 bases and J by 7 bases, with 5 bases left in between. CDR3 size: 11 residues. The germline V gene encodes CDR1 LNHDA and CDR2 SQIVND (reference sequence). The CDR3 is CASSRWNEQFF. CDR3 sequence (DNA): TGTGCCAGTAGTAGGTGGAATGAGCAGTTCTTC.

DNA of the CDR3: TGTGCCAGCAGTTACAGTGGAGCCCTTCAGGGGGCTTTCTTT. Residues: CASSYSGALQGAFF. V gene TRBV6-5 combines with J gene TRBJ1-1; D is perhaps TRBD1 (6 bases). Between the trimmed V and J ends, which lost 2 bases and 11 bases, there was a span of 18 bases. Germline CDR1 reads MNHEY; CDR2 reads SVGAGI. The CDR3 runs to 14 residues.

The genes are TRBV29-1 and TRBJ2-5; D assignment may be TRBD1 or TRBD2 (5 bases each). The germline V gene encodes CDR1 SQVTM and CDR2 ANQGSEA. The V end lost 4 bases, the J end lost 5 bases, and 8 bases lay between the germline ends. The CDR3 runs to 11 residues. The CDR3 loop reads CSVAGTETQYF. The CDR3 nucleotides are TGCAGCGTTGCGGGGACCGAGACCCAGTACTTC.

The genes are TRBV6-2 or TRBV6-3 and TRBJ1-4; no clear D. The V gene's germline CDR1 is MNHEY and CDR2 SVGEGT. The CDR3 length is 18 residues. V was trimmed by 0 bases and J by 0 bases, leaving 14 bases between them. The CDR3 nucleotides are TGTGCCAGCAGTTACTCGATTTATAAGGATTCAACTAATGAAAAACTGTTTTTT. As protein: CASSYSIYKDSTNEKLFF.

The chain carries TRBV2 and TRBJ1-1; D possibly corresponds to TRBD1 (5 bases). The CDR3 covers 14 residues. CDR1 and CDR2 (germline): SNHLY, FYNNEI. Trimming cost V 2 bases and J 4 bases, with 11 bases left between them. The CDR3 DNA follows: TGTGCCAGCAGTGAAAGGGAGGGGAGCACTGAAGCTTTCTTT. Amino acid sequence: CASSEREGSTEAFF.

The chain uses TRBV19 and TRBJ2-7; maybe TRBD1 (5 bases). The CDR3 is made up of 15 amino acids. CDR1 and CDR2 from the germline V gene are LNHDA and SQIVND (reference sequence). Trimming cost V 5 bases and J 2 bases, with 16 bases left between them. The CDR3 coding sequence is TGTGCCAGTAGTCAAGTGGGGCACGCCGCCTACGAGCAGTACTTC. This translates into CASSQVGHAAYEQYF. The full variable domain, rest sourced from reference TRBV19 and TRBJ2-7, is DGGITQSPKYLFRKEGQNVTLSCEQNLNHDAMYWYRQDPGQGLRLIYYSQIVNDFQKGDIAEGYSVSREKKESFPLTVTSAQKNPTAFYLCASSQVGHAAYEQYFGPGTRLTVT.

The V call is TRBV4-2, the J call TRBJ1-4, with D possibly being TRBD1 (6 bases). Germline values: CDR1 LGHNA, CDR2 YNFKEQ. V gave up 3 bases and J gave up 8 bases, with 19 bases separating them. CDR3 length equals 16 residues. This CDR3 reads CASSQPGTLGLEKLFF. The CDR3 bases are TGTGCCAGCAGCCAGCCTGGGACACTGGGGTTGGAAAAACTGTTTTTT.

This chain uses TRBV12-3 or TRBV12-4 with TRBJ1-1; 9 positions match TRBD1. This CDR3 is 12 amino acids long. After removal of 3 bases from V and 11 bases from J, the junction contained 4 bases not matched to a gene. Here the CDR3 DNA reads TGTGCCAGCAGTTTGGGGACAGGGAAGGCTTTCTTT. Its translation is CASSLGTGKAFF.

The J gene is TRBJ2-7, the V gene TRBV11-1, with 9 bases fitting TRBD1. V was pared by 4 bases and J by 3 bases, with 4 bases of the junction left unmatched. Germline CDR1 SGHAT, CDR2 FQDESV (reference sequence). The CDR3 totals 14 residues. The CDR3 region has the DNA TGTGCCAGCAGCTCGGGACAGGGAAGCTACGAGCAGTACTTC. This encodes CASSSGQGSYEQYF.

The gene calls are TRBV19 and TRBJ2-7, with 7 bases lining up with TRBD1. Trimming at V came to 4 bases and at J to 0 bases, leaving 3 bases not matched to a gene. Germline CDR1 and CDR2: LNHDA and SQIVND (reference sequence). The length of the CDR3 is 14 residues. CDR3 sequence (DNA): TGTGCCAGTAGTAAGGGACAGCCCTCCTACGAGCAGTACTTC. The encoded protein is CASSKGQPSYEQYF.

The chain recombines TRBV27 with TRBJ1-2; a possible D gene is TRBD1 (5 bases). Germline V lookup: CDR1 MNHEY, CDR2 SMNVEV (reference sequence). The CDR3 has 15 residues. V was clipped by 4 bases and J by 3 bases, with 15 bases between them. Here the CDR3 reads CASSSYGAVDYGYTF. For the CDR3, the DNA is TGTGCCAGCAGTTCGTATGGGGCCGTGGACTATGGCTACACCTTC.

V and J are TRBV6-5 and TRBJ1-1; D ambiguous. CDR1 and CDR2 (germline): MNHEY, SVGAGI. V was shortened by 1 base and J by 11 bases, with 8 bases between the two germline ends. This CDR3 has 11 amino acids. CDR3 DNA: TGTGCCAGCAGTTACTTCGGACGGGCTTTCTTT. Amino acids: CASSYFGRAFF.

The V gene is TRBV5-1, the J gene TRBJ2-1; 10 nucleotides line up with TRBD2. Per germline, CDR1 SGHRS and CDR2 YFSETQ. CDR3 length equals 16 residues. J gave up 7 bases and V 1 base, and 8 bases lay outside the gene matches. The DNA of the CDR3 is TGCGCCAGCAGCTTGTCTCCTAGCGGGAGTACGAATGAGCAGTTCTTC. Its protein product is CASSLSPSGSTNEQFF.

This chain links TRBV10-1 with TRBJ1-2; D remains ambiguous. Germline CDR1 is WNHNN and CDR2 is SYGVQD (reference sequence). The CDR3 runs to 12 residues. Trimming took off 3 bases at V and 4 bases at J, with 6 bases between the two ends. Here the CDR3 DNA reads TGCGCCAGCAGTGATTACAGCTATGGCTACACCTTC. It specifies CASSDYSYGYTF.

The chain joins TRBV18 to TRBJ2-5; 7 bases map to TRBD2. The germline V gene has CDR1 KGHSH and CDR2 LQKENI. J lost 5 bases, V lost 3 bases, and 12 bases had no gene match. This CDR3 has 16 residues. CDR3 residues: CASSPGRLPGRETQYF. CDR3 nucleotides: TGTGCCAGCTCACCGGGGCGCCTTCCCGGGAGGGAGACCCAGTACTTC.

The V gene is TRBV7-2, the J gene TRBJ1-3, with TRBD1 matching 8 bases. This CDR3 comprises 17 residues. The germline gives CDR1 SGHTA, CDR2 FQGNSA. The V and J ends lost 3 bases and 2 bases, in that order; junction bases with no gene match: 9. In nucleotides, the CDR3 is TGTGCCAGCAGCTTGGCGGCCCCGGGACAGGCTGGAAACACCATATATTTT. This sequence encodes CASSLAAPGQAGNTIYF. The full variable domain, completed using reference TRBV7-2 and TRBJ1-3, is GAGVSQSPSNKVTEKGKDVELRCDPISGHTALYWYRQSLGQGLEFLIYFQGNSAPDKSGLPSDRFSAERTGGSVSTLTIQRTQQEDSAVYLCASSLAAPGQAGNTIYFGEGSWLTVV.

This clone is deemed large (0.1 to 1%). The chain links TRBV25-1 to TRBJ1-2; possibly TRBD1 for D (5 bases). Germline values: CDR1 MGHDK, CDR2 SYGVNS. V dropped 7 bases and J dropped 1 base, with 7 bases sitting between them. The CDR3 contains 12 residues. CDR3 protein: CASMRGNYGYTF. The CDR3 DNA reads as TGTGCCAGCATGAGGGGTAACTATGGCTACACCTTC.

This clone appeared a single time. The chain links TRBV6-5 to TRBJ1-2; D remains ambiguous. The germline gives CDR1 MNHEY, CDR2 SVGAGI. V shed 6 bases and J shed 5 bases, with 10 bases lying between them. The CDR3 loop spans 12 amino acids. Here the CDR3 DNA reads TGTGCCAGCAGCCTATCAGGATATGGCTACACCTTC. Protein: CASSLSGYGYTF.

The chain combines TRBV11-2 with TRBJ2-2; D call uncertain. CDR3 length: 12 amino acids. Trimming cost V 5 bases and J 7 bases, with 8 bases left between them. Germline-derived CDR1 and CDR2 are SGHAT and FQNNGV. The CDR3 loop reads CASSLLGGELFF. In DNA, the CDR3 is TGTGCCAGCAGCCTCCTGGGCGGGGAGCTGTTTTTT.

The CDR3 coding sequence is TGTGCCAGCAGCGCCCACTCGAGGGGCGGGGGGAATACAGATACGCAGTATTTT. Protein: CASSAHSRGGGNTDTQYF. The chain carries TRBV9 and TRBJ2-3; the match to TRBD2 covers 8 bases. Losses at the gene ends were 3 bases for V and 3 bases for J; bases not matched to a gene: 15. The length of the CDR3 is 18 residues. CDR1 and CDR2 (germline): SGDLS, YYNGEE.

The V gene is TRBV4-1, the J gene TRBJ1-3; 8 positions match TRBD1. V was pared by 1 base and J by 4 bases, with 9 bases of the junction left unmatched. CDR3 size: 17 residues. The germline V gene encodes CDR1 MGHRA and CDR2 YSYEKL. CDR3: CASSQGGATGAGNTIYF. The CDR3 DNA reads TGCGCCAGCAGCCAAGGAGGGGCGACAGGGGCCGGAAACACCATATATTTT.

The chain uses TRBV9 and TRBJ1-5; D is perhaps TRBD1 (6 bases). The CDR3 is 16 amino acids. The V end lost 4 bases, the J end lost 4 bases, and 18 bases lay between the germline ends. The germline CDR1 and CDR2 sequences are SGDLS and YYNGEE. CDR3 amino acids: CASSPGGDTRNQPQHF. The DNA for the CDR3 is TGTGCCAGCAGCCCTGGGGGGGACACTCGAAATCAGCCCCAGCATTTT. Complete variable domain (other parts from reference TRBV9 and TRBJ1-5): DSGVTQTPKHLITATGQRVTLRCSPRSGDLSVYWYQQSLDQGLQFLIQYYNGEERAKGNILERFSAQQFPDLHSELNLSSLELGDSALYFCASSPGGDTRNQPQHFGDGTRLSIL.

The chain links TRBV9 to TRBJ1-2, with 7 bases fitting TRBD1. Germline CDR1 SGDLS, CDR2 YYNGEE. Trimming at V came to 3 bases and at J to 5 bases, leaving 10 bases not matched to a gene. This CDR3 region has 15 residues. The CDR3 region has the DNA TGTGCCAGCAGCGGTTTTGGACAGGACCTATATGGCTACACCTTC. This sequence encodes CASSGFGQDLYGYTF.

For the CDR3, the DNA is TGTGCCAGCAGGGACAGGGTGCAAGGGGAGCTGTTTTTT. Translating it yields CASRDRVQGELFF. This rearrangement joins TRBV6-1 to TRBJ2-2, with 8 bases fitting TRBD1. The trim removed 6 bases at V and 8 bases at J, leaving 5 bases unmatched. From germline, CDR1 is MNHNS and CDR2 SASEGT. CDR3 length: 13 residues.